The T cell receptor beta chain under discussion was sequenced for a study of identical twins. This clonotype was counted only a few times. From the 5' RACE reads, TCRdb called clonotypes with MiXCR, one entry per CDR3 protein. The sample has hundreds of thousands of distinct CDR3 sequences, approximately 18% seen once. In germline, CDR1 is DFQATT, CDR2 SNEGSKA (reference sequence). This CDR3 has 15 residues. V was cut by 1 base and J by 1 base, with 12 bases left in between. These data were also reused for a study on T cells expressing NK-cell markers.

Material for sequencing was PBMCs. The chain couples TRBV20-1 to TRBJ2-3, with D perhaps matching TRBD2 (6 bases). The clonotype comes from a woman aged 18-35 years in good health. The CDR3 spells CSARVAGRRTDTQYF. CDR3 nucleotides: TGCAGTGCTAGAGTCGCGGGGCGACGCACAGATACGCAGTATTTT.